Given below is one T cell receptor beta chain in context. The data derive from a study of shared clonotypes between healthy human individuals. Study context: Three CD4 naive, three CD4 memory, two CD8 naive and one CD8 memory plate were used per donor.

The CDR3 covers 17 residues. The V gene end was trimmed by 1 base and the J gene end by 5 bases; junction bases not matched to a gene: 13. Germline V lookup: CDR1 MGHDK, CDR2 SYGVNS. The method was immunoSEQ multiplex PCR; TCRdb's version includes in-frame clones alone and lacks a portion of them. The table lists some 95,000 clones, about 70% of them singletons. The TCR comes from a man between 25 and 39 years old in good health. This rearrangement joins TRBV25-1 to TRBJ2-5; 7 bases are a match to TRBD2. The material sequenced was memory CD8+ T cells sorted from blood. Subset of the sample: CD45RO+ cells pooled with CCR7-negative TemRA cells. The CDR3 region has the DNA TGTGCCAGCAGTGAATCCGTTCGGGGGGACGAGTGGGAGACCCAGTACTTC. Amino acid sequence: CASSESVRGDEWETQYF.